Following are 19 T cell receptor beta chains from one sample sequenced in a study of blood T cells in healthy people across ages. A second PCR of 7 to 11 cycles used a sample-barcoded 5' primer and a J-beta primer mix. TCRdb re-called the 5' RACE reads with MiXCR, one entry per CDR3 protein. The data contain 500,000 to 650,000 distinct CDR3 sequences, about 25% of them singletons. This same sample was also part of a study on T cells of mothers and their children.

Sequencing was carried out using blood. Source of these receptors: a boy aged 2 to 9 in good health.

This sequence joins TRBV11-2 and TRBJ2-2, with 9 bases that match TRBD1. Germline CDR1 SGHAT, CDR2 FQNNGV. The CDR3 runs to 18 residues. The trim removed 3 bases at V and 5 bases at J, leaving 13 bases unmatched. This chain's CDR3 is CASSFGPVRDRATGELFF. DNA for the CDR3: TGTGCCAGCAGCTTCGGGCCCGTTCGGGACAGGGCGACCGGGGAGCTGTTTTTT. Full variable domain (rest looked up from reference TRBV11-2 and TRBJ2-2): EAGVAQSPRYKIIEKRQSVAFWCNPISGHATLYWYQQILGQGPKLLIQFQNNGVVDDSQLPKDRFSAERLKGVDSTLKIQPAKLEDSAVYLCASSFGPVRDRATGELFFGEGSRLTVL.

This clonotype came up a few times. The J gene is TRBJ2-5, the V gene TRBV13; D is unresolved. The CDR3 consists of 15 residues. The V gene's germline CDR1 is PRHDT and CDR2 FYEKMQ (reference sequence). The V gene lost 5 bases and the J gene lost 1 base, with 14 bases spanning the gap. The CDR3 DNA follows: TGTGCCAGCAGCCTACGACACCGGCTCCAAGAGACCCAGTACTTC. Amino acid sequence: CASSLRHRLQETQYF.

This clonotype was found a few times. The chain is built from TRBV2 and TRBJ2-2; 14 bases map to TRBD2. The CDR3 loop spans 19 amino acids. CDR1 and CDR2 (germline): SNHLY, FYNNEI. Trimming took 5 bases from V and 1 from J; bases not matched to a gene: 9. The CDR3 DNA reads TGTGCCAGCAGTCGCCCCGGGACTAGCGGGAGAGTGAACACCGGGGAGCTGTTTTTT. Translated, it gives CASSRPGTSGRVNTGELFF. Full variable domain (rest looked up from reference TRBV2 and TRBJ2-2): EPEVTQTPSHQVTQMGQEVILRCVPISNHLYFYWYRQILGQKVEFLVSFYNNEISEKSEIFDDQFSVERPDGSNFTLKIRSTKLEDSAMYFCASSRPGTSGRVNTGELFFGEGSRLTVL.

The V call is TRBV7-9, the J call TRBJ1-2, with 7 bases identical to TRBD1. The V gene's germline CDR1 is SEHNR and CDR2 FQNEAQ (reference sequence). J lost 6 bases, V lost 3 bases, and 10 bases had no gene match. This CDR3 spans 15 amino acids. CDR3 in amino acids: CASSFTREGGDGYTF. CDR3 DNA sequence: TGTGCCAGCAGCTTCACCAGGGAAGGGGGCGATGGCTACACCTTC.

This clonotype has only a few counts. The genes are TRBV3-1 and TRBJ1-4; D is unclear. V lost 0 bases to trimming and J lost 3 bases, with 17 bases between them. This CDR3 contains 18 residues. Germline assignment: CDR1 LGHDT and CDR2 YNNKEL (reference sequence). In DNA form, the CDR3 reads TGTGCCAGCAGCCAAGACGCGGAGGCCCCCGGGGCTAATGAAAAACTGTTTTTT. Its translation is CASSQDAEAPGANEKLFF.

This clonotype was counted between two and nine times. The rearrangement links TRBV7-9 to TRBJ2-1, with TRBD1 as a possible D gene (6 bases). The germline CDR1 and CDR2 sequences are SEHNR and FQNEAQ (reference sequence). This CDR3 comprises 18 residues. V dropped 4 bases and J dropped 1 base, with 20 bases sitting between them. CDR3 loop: CASSSTRTAGPSYNEQFF. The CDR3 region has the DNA TGTGCCAGCAGCTCCACCCGGACAGCCGGACCTTCCTACAATGAGCAGTTCTTC.

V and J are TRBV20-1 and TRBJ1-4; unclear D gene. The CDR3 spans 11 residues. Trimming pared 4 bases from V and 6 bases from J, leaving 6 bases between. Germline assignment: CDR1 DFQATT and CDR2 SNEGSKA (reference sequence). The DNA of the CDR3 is TGCAGTGCTAACAAGGATGAAAAACTGTTTTTT. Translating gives CSANKDEKLFF.

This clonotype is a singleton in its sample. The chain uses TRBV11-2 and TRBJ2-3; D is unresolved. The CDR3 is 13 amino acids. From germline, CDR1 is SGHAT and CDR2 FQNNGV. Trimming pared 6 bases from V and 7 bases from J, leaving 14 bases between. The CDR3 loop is CASRLWATNTQYF. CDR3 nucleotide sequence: TGTGCCAGCAGGCTTTGGGCGACGAATACGCAGTATTTT.

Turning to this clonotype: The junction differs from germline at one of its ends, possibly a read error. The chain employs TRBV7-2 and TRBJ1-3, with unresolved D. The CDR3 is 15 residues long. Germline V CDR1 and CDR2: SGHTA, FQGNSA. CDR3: CASSLLFVSGNAIYF. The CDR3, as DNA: TGTGCCAGCAGCTTACTCTTCGTCTCTGGAAACGCCATATATTTT.

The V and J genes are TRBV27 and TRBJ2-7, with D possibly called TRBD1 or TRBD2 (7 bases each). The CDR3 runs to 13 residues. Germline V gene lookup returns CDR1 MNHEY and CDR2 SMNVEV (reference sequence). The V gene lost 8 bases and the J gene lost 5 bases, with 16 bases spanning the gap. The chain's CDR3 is CASRLQGGDEQYF. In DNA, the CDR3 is TGTGCCAGCCGCCTCCAGGGGGGGGACGAGCAGTACTTC.

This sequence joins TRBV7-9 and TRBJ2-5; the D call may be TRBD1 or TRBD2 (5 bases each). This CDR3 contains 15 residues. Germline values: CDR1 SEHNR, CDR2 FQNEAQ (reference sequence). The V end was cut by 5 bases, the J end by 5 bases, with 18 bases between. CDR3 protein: CASSGRDPQKETQYF. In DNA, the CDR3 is TGTGCCAGCAGCGGCCGGGACCCGCAGAAGGAGACCCAGTACTTC.

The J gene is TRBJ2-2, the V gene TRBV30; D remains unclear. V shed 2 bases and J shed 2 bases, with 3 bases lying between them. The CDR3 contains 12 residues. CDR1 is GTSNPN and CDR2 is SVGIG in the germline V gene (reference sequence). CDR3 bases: TGTGCCTGGAGTTTTAACACCGGGGAGCTGTTTTTT. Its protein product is CAWSFNTGELFF.

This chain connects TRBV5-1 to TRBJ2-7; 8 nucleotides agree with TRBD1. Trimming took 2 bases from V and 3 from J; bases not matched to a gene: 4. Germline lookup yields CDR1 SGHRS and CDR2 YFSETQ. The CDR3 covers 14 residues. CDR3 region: CASSFQGANYEQYF. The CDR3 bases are TGCGCCAGCAGCTTTCAGGGGGCGAACTACGAGCAGTACTTC.

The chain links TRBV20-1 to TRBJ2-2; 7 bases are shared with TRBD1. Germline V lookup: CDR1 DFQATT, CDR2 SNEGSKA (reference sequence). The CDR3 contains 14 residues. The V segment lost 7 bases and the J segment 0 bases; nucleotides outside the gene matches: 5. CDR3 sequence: CSGLGQSNTGELFF. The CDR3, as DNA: TGCAGTGGATTGGGACAGTCGAACACCGGGGAGCTGTTTTTT.

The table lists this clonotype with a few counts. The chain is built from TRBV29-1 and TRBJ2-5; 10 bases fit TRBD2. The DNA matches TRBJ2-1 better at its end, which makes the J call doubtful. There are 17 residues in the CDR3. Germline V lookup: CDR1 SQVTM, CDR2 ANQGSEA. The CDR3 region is CSPWTGFEREGLGEQFF. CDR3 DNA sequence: TGCAGCCCTTGGACAGGGTTCGAGCGGGAGGGATTGGGCGAGCAGTTCTTC.

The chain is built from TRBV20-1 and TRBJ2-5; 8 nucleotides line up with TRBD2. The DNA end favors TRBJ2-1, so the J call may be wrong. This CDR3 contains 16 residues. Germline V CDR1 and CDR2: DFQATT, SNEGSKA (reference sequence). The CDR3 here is CSARDYVRGVDNEQFF. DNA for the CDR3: TGCAGTGCTAGAGATTATGTGCGGGGGGTTGACAATGAGCAGTTCTTC.

The CDR3 DNA is TGTGCCAGCAGCGTAGACCCGGGGACAGATACGCAGTATTTT. This codes for CASSVDPGTDTQYF. This chain links TRBV9 with TRBJ2-3; a possible D gene is TRBD2 (5 bases). V lost 0 bases and J 3 bases, leaving 8 bases between the germline ends. CDR1 and CDR2 from the germline V gene are SGDLS and YYNGEE. CDR3 length: 14 residues.

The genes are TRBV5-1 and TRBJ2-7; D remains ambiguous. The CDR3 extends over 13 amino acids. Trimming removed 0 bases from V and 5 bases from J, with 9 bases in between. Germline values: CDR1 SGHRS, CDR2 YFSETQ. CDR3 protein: CASSLEPVDEQYF. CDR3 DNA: TGCGCCAGCAGCTTGGAACCTGTGGACGAGCAGTACTTC.

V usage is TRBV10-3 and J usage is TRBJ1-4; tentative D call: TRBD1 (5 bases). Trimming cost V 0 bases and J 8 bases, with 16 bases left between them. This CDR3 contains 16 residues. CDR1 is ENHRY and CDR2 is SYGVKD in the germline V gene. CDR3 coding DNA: TGTGCCATCAGTGAGTCGGAGGCAGGGTCGGGCGAAAAACTGTTTTTT. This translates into CAISESEAGSGEKLFF.